The rows below give T cell receptor beta chains drawn from one sample of a study of blood T cell repertoires in COVID-19. TCRdb keeps only in-frame clones here, not all; method: immunoSEQ multiplex PCR. The data contain some 300,000 clones, around 91% of them seen just once; the ten biggest clones take up under 1.1%. The sequencing input was peripheral blood. The receptors were gathered from a woman between 40 and 50 years old with COVID-19, enrolled during active disease. The CDR3 runs from the conserved cysteine through the conserved F or W. Each record gives: D gene, J gene, V gene, clone size, CDR3 length, CDR3 DNA, CDR3 protein. A D gene is named only where the DNA matches it firmly. Clone size is shown for a subset of rows, as once, few, many or a class of expanded clone.

d_gene: TRBD2
j_gene: TRBJ2-7
v_gene: TRBV5-1
abundance: NA
len: 16
CDR3nt: TGCGCCAGCAGCTTGAACGGACTAGCGCAATCCTACGAGCAGTACTTC
CDR3aa: CASSLNGLAQSYEQYF

d_gene: TRBD2
j_gene: TRBJ2-1
v_gene: TRBV19
abundance: NA
len: 16
CDR3nt: TGTGCCAGTAGTAGCTGGCGTCTAGCGGGAATCGATGAGCAGTTCTTC
CDR3aa: CASSSWRLAGIDEQFF

d_gene: NA
j_gene: TRBJ2-7
v_gene: TRBV7-8
abundance: NA
len: 17
CDR3nt: TGTGCCAGCAGCTTAAGGCGCACAGGGTTCAGTAAATACGAGCAGTACTTC
CDR3aa: CASSLRRTGFSKYEQYF

d_gene: NA
j_gene: TRBJ1-3
v_gene: TRBV9
abundance: NA
len: 14
CDR3nt: TGTGCCAGCAGCCCCCCGGGGGGGGCGGACACCATATATTTT
CDR3aa: CASSPPGGADTIYF

d_gene: TRBD1
j_gene: TRBJ2-7
v_gene: TRBV5-1
abundance: NA
len: 14
CDR3nt: TGCGCCAGCAGCCTAGACAGGGGAGTGATCGAGCAGTACTTC
CDR3aa: CASSLDRGVIEQYF

d_gene: TRBD1
j_gene: TRBJ1-2
v_gene: TRBV7-8
abundance: NA
len: 18
CDR3nt: TGTGCCAGCAGTACCAGACCAAGGACAGGGGGGGTAATTCGGCGCTACACCTTC
CDR3aa: CASSTRPRTGGVIRRYTF

d_gene: NA
j_gene: TRBJ2-6
v_gene: TRBV7-6
abundance: NA
len: 16
CDR3nt: TGTGCCAGCAGCTTATATCAGGGGTCGGGGGCCAACGTCCTGACTTTC
CDR3aa: CASSLYQGSGANVLTF

d_gene: NA
j_gene: TRBJ1-3
v_gene: TRBV11-2
abundance: NA
len: 15
CDR3nt: TGTGCCAGCAGCTTAGATAGGACAGCTGGAAACACCATATATTTT
CDR3aa: CASSLDRTAGNTIYF

d_gene: NA
j_gene: TRBJ1-2
v_gene: TRBV29-1
abundance: NA
len: 12
CDR3nt: TGCAGCGTCGGGGGGGAAGACTATGGCTACACCTTC
CDR3aa: CSVGGEDYGYTF

d_gene: NA
j_gene: TRBJ2-2
v_gene: TRBV10-3
abundance: NA
len: 14
CDR3nt: TGTGCCACCTCGTCCGCGGGATTCACCGGGGAGCTGTTTTTT
CDR3aa: CATSSAGFTGELFF

d_gene: TRBD1
j_gene: TRBJ1-1
v_gene: TRBV5-1
abundance: once
len: 16
CDR3nt: TGCGCCAGCAGGCCGGACAGGGCGAGTTGGGGCACTGAAGCTTTCTTT
CDR3aa: CASRPDRASWGTEAFF

d_gene: TRBD1
j_gene: TRBJ2-7
v_gene: TRBV7-6
abundance: NA
len: 20
CDR3nt: TGTGCCAGCAGCTCCCGGGGGAGTGTGCGAAGGGACAGGGCAACCTACGAGCAGTACTTC
CDR3aa: CASSSRGSVRRDRATYEQYF

d_gene: TRBD1
j_gene: TRBJ1-6
v_gene: TRBV7-3
abundance: few
len: 14
CDR3nt: TGTGCCAGCAGCTTTCAGGGGGCTAATTCACCCCTCCACTTT
CDR3aa: CASSFQGANSPLHF

d_gene: NA
j_gene: TRBJ2-1
v_gene: TRBV30
abundance: NA
len: 11
CDR3nt: TGTGCCTGGAGTGTAGGAGGGGAGCAGTTCTTC
CDR3aa: CAWSVGGEQFF

d_gene: NA
j_gene: TRBJ2-1
v_gene: TRBV12-5
abundance: once
len: 15
CDR3nt: TGTGCTAGTGGTTTGCTCGGGAGAGGTTACAATGAGCAGTTCTTC
CDR3aa: CASGLLGRGYNEQFF

d_gene: NA
j_gene: TRBJ1-2
v_gene: TRBV27
abundance: NA
len: 15
CDR3nt: TGTGCCAGCAGTTCGGGGGGAAAGTCTAACTATGGCTACACCTTC
CDR3aa: CASSSGGKSNYGYTF

d_gene: TRBD1
j_gene: TRBJ1-4
v_gene: TRBV9
abundance: NA
len: 14
CDR3nt: TGTGCCAGCAGCGCTGACAGGGGTAATGAAAAACTGTTTTTT
CDR3aa: CASSADRGNEKLFF

d_gene: TRBD1
j_gene: TRBJ1-2
v_gene: TRBV19
abundance: NA
len: 17
CDR3nt: TGTGCCAGTAGTATCTCCGGGACAGGGGGCTCAAACGGAGGCTACACCTTC
CDR3aa: CASSISGTGGSNGGYTF

d_gene: NA
j_gene: TRBJ1-4
v_gene: TRBV27
abundance: NA
len: 14
CDR3nt: TGTGCCAGCAGTTTGCTAAATAAGAATGAAAAACTGTTTTTT
CDR3aa: CASSLLNKNEKLFF

d_gene: NA
j_gene: TRBJ1-3
v_gene: TRBV7-2
abundance: NA
len: 15
CDR3nt: TGTGCCAGCAGCTTAGAACAGTTCTATGGAAACACCATATATTTT
CDR3aa: CASSLEQFYGNTIYF

d_gene: NA
j_gene: TRBJ2-1
v_gene: TRBV6-1
abundance: NA
len: 16
CDR3nt: TGTGCCAGCAGTGCGGTGGGAGAGGGTTCCTACAATGAGCAGTTCTTC
CDR3aa: CASSAVGEGSYNEQFF

d_gene: TRBD2
j_gene: TRBJ2-3
v_gene: TRBV5-6
abundance: NA
len: 19
CDR3nt: TGTGCCAGCAGCTGGGGGGCCGGGACTAGCGTCTCTAGCACAGATACGCAGTATTTT
CDR3aa: CASSWGAGTSVSSTDTQYF

d_gene: TRBD2
j_gene: TRBJ2-1
v_gene: TRBV19
abundance: NA
len: 17
CDR3nt: TGTGCCAGTAGTTCGAGGCCTACTAGCGGGGCTTGGGATGAGCAGTTCTTC
CDR3aa: CASSSRPTSGAWDEQFF

d_gene: TRBD1
j_gene: TRBJ1-4
v_gene: TRBV28
abundance: NA
len: 14
CDR3nt: TGTGCCAGCGGGGACAGGGTGGCTAATGAAAAACTGTTTTTT
CDR3aa: CASGDRVANEKLFF

d_gene: TRBD1
j_gene: TRBJ2-7
v_gene: TRBV6-2/TRBV6-3
abundance: NA
len: 15
CDR3nt: TGTGCCAGCAGTTCACCGGGACAGGGGGTCTACGAGCAGTACTTC
CDR3aa: CASSSPGQGVYEQYF

d_gene: TRBD2
j_gene: TRBJ2-5
v_gene: TRBV5-4
abundance: NA
len: 16
CDR3nt: TGTGCCAGCAACCAGGGACTAGCGGGGGGCTCGGAGACCCAGTACTTC
CDR3aa: CASNQGLAGGSETQYF

d_gene: TRBD1
j_gene: TRBJ1-5
v_gene: TRBV12-3/TRBV12-4
abundance: NA
len: 13
CDR3nt: TGTGCCAGCAGTTCGACAGGGAATCAGCCCCAGCATTTT
CDR3aa: CASSSTGNQPQHF

d_gene: NA
j_gene: TRBJ2-3
v_gene: TRBV18
abundance: NA
len: 13
CDR3nt: TGTGCCAGCTCACGCAACCAACAAGATACGCAGTATTTT
CDR3aa: CASSRNQQDTQYF

d_gene: TRBD1
j_gene: TRBJ1-4
v_gene: TRBV7-9
abundance: NA
len: 16
CDR3nt: TGTGCCAGCAGCTTAGGGGACAGGGCAACTAATGAAAAACTGTTTTTT
CDR3aa: CASSLGDRATNEKLFF

d_gene: TRBD1
j_gene: TRBJ1-2
v_gene: TRBV5-4
abundance: NA
len: 16
CDR3nt: TGTGCCAGCAGCCCCCGGGACAGGGGTCCTAACTATGGCTACACCTTC
CDR3aa: CASSPRDRGPNYGYTF

d_gene: NA
j_gene: TRBJ1-1
v_gene: TRBV29-1
abundance: NA
len: 13
CDR3nt: TGCAGCGTGGGTGTGGGGCTGGGCACTGAAGCTTTCTTT
CDR3aa: CSVGVGLGTEAFF

d_gene: TRBD1
j_gene: TRBJ2-7
v_gene: TRBV7-2
abundance: NA
len: 16
CDR3nt: TGTGCCAGCAGCTTAGCGCAGGCAGGGGGAATCTACGAGCAGTACTTC
CDR3aa: CASSLAQAGGIYEQYF

d_gene: TRBD1
j_gene: TRBJ1-5
v_gene: TRBV30
abundance: NA
len: 13
CDR3nt: TGTGCCTGGAGTGCCAGGGGGTGGGAGCCCCAGCATTTT
CDR3aa: CAWSARGWEPQHF

d_gene: TRBD1
j_gene: TRBJ2-7
v_gene: TRBV27
abundance: NA
len: 14
CDR3nt: TGTGCCAGCAGTCAAGAACAGGGGTCCCACGAGCAGTACTTC
CDR3aa: CASSQEQGSHEQYF

d_gene: NA
j_gene: TRBJ1-4
v_gene: TRBV9
abundance: once
len: 14
CDR3nt: TGTGCCAGCAGCGGACTTGAGGGATTCGAAAAACTGTTTTTT
CDR3aa: CASSGLEGFEKLFF